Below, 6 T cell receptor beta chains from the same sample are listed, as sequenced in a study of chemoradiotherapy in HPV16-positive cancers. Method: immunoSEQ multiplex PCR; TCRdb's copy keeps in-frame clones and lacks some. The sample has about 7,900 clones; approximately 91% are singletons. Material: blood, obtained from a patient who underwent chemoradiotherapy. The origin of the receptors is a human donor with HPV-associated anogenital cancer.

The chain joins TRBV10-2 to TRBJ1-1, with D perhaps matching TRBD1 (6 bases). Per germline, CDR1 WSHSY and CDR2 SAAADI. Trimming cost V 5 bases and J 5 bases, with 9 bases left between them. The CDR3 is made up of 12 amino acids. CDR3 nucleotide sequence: TGCGCCAGCAGTAGGACAGCGACTGAAGCTTTCTTT. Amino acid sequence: CASSRTATEAFF.

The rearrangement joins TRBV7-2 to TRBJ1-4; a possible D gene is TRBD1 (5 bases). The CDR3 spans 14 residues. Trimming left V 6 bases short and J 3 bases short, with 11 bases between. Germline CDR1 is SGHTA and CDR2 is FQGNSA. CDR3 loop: CASRRDGANEKLFF. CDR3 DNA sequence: TGTGCCAGCAGGAGGGACGGCGCTAATGAAAAACTGTTTTTT.

CDR3 in amino acids: CATPSGYTGNTIYF. Written as DNA, the CDR3 is TGTGCCACTCCTTCTGGGTATACTGGAAACACCATATATTTT. The rearrangement links TRBV6-4 to TRBJ1-3; D is uncertain. Germline V gives CDR1 MRHNA, CDR2 SNTAGT. The CDR3 spans 14 residues. Trimming left V 10 bases short and J 2 bases short, with 15 bases between.

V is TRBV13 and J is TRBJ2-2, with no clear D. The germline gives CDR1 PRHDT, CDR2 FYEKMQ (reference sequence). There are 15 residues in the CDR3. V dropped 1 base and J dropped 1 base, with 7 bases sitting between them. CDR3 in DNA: TGTGCCAGCAGCTTAGAAGGAATGAACACCGGGGAGCTGTTTTTT. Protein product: CASSLEGMNTGELFF.

The CDR3 reads CASRWGQALLGYTF. In DNA form, the CDR3 reads TGTGCCAGCAGGTGGGGACAGGCATTGTTGGGCTACACCTTC. V and J are TRBV5-6 and TRBJ1-2, with 8 bases lining up with TRBD1. The junction had 11 bases not matched to a gene; V was cut back by 5 bases and J by 8 bases. Germline CDR1 is SGHDT and CDR2 is YYEEEE. The CDR3 totals 14 residues.

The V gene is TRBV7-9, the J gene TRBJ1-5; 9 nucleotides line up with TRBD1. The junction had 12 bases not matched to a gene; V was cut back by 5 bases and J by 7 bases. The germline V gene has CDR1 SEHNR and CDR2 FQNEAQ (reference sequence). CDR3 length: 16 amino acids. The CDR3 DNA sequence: TGTGCCAGCAGCGTCCCGGGACAGGGCCTCGGGCAGCCCCAGCATTTT. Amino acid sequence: CASSVPGQGLGQPQHF. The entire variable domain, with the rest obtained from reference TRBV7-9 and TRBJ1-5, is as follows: DTGVSQNPRHKITKRGQNVTFRCDPISEHNRLYWYRQTLGQGPEFLTYFQNEAQLEKSRLLSDRFSAERPKGSFSTLEIQRTEQGDSAMYLCASSVPGQGLGQPQHFGDGTRLSIL.